This T cell receptor (beta chain) was documented in a study of Ad26.COV2.S vaccination and SARS-CoV-2 variants. The sample's treatment: roughly 18 received Ad26.COV2.S at low or high dose, single or two shots; roughly five received placebo; per-sample allocation not given. Collection of the samples took place on day 63 after the first injection of vaccine or placebo. Libraries were prepared by immunoSEQ multiplex PCR; TCRdb keeps only in-frame clonotypes and omits some of them. The table includes about 350,000 clones, around 89% detected once. This CDR3 spans 13 amino acids. CDR1 is KGHDR, CDR2 SFDVKD, per germline. V was clipped by 1 base and J by 5 bases, with 5 bases between them.

This sequence joins TRBV24-1 and TRBJ2-1; D is undetermined. This specimen consisted of peripheral blood, obtained in a trial of Ad26.COV2.S vaccine versus placebo. This receptor was taken from a person aged 18-60 years who received the Ad26.COV2.S COVID-19 vaccine or a placebo. The CDR3 sequence: CATSDFPNNEQFF. The CDR3 bases are TGTGCCACCAGTGATTTCCCAAACAATGAGCAGTTCTTC.